A single sample is the source of the 3 T cell receptor beta chains below, sequenced in a study of regulatory T cells in long-lasting Graves disease. Assembly of TCR beta libraries relied on iRepertoire HTBI primers together with Arm-PCR of CDR3 regions. TCRdb redid the calling of the multiplex PCR reads with MiXCR, one entry per CDR3 protein. Of a few hundred thousand distinct CDR3 sequences listed, around a sixth were seen once; the top ten hold about 14%. Time point meaning: newly diagnosed GD, antithyroid drugs for less than 3 months. Preparation of the TCR library used RNA extracted from PBMCs. The same data also contributed to another study, on T cells in Graves' hyperthyroidism and ophthalmopathy.

The sequencing used peripheral blood mononuclear cells (PBMCs), collected at new diagnosis, from a patient treated with antithyroid drugs. The origin of the receptors is a woman aged 25 to 39 with Graves disease.

The chain uses TRBV4-2 and TRBJ2-6; D ambiguous. This CDR3 region has 16 residues. V was cut by 0 bases and J by 0 bases, with 6 bases left in between. The germline gives CDR1 LGHNA, CDR2 YNFKEQ. This CDR3 is CASSQEWGSGANVLTF. The CDR3 region has the DNA TGTGCCAGCAGCCAAGAGTGGGGCTCTGGGGCCAACGTCCTGACTTTC.

The genes are TRBV5-5 and TRBJ1-1; D gene unclear. The germline gives CDR1 SGHKS, CDR2 YYEKEE (reference sequence). The CDR3 spans 13 residues. Trimming removed 1 base at V and 5 bases at J, with 9 bases between. CDR3 sequence: CASSLRGRTEAFF. CDR3 nucleotide sequence: TGTGCCAGCAGCTTGCGAGGGAGGACTGAAGCTTTCTTT.

In its sample, this clonotype was seen many times. This chain uses TRBV20-1 with TRBJ1-5, with D maybe TRBD1 (6 bases). CDR3 length: 15 amino acids. V lost 2 bases to trimming and J lost 2 bases, with 13 bases between them. From germline, CDR1 is DFQATT and CDR2 SNEGSKA (reference sequence). CDR3 sequence reads: CSARQGWFGNQPQHF. DNA of the CDR3: TGCAGTGCTAGACAGGGGTGGTTTGGCAATCAGCCCCAGCATTTT.